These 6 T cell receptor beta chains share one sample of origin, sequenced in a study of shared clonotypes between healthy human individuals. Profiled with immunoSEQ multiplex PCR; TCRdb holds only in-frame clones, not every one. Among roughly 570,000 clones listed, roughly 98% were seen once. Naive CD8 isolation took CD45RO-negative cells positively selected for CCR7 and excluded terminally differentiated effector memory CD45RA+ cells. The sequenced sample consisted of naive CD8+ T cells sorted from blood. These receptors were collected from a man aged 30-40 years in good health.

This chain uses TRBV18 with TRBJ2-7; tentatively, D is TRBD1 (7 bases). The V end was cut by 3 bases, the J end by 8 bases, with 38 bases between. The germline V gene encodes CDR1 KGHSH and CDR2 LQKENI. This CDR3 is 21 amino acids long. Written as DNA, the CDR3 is TGTGCCAGCTCACCCGGGACAGACCAAGTGGTGCGGGCGGGAAGCCCTCGGCAGCAGTACTTC. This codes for CASSPGTDQVVRAGSPRQQYF.

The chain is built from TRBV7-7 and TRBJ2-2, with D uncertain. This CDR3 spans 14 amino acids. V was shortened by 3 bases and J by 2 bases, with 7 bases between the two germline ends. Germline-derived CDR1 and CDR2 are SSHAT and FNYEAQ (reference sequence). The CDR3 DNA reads TGTGCCAGCAGCTTTAGACTCAACACCGGGGAGCTGTTTTTT. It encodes CASSFRLNTGELFF. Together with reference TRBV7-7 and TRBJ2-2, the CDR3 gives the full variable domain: GAGVSQSPRYKVTKRGQDVTLRCDPISSHATLYWYQQALGQGPEFLTYFNYEAQPDKSGLPSDRFSAERPEGSISTLTIQRTEQRDSAMYRCASSFRLNTGELFFGEGSRLTVL.

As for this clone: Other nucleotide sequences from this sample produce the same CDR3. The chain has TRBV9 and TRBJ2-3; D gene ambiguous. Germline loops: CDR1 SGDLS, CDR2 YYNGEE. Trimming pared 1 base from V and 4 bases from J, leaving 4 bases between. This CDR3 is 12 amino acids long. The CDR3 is CASSVTADTQYF. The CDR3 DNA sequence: TGTGCCAGCAGCGTAACCGCAGATACGCAGTATTTT.

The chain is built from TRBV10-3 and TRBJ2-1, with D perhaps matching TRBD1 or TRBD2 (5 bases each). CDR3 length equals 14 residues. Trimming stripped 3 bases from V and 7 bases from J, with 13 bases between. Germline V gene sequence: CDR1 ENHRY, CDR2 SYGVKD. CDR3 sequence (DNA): TGTGCCATCAGTGATCCCGGGACCTCTAATGAGCAGTTCTTC. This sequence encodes CAISDPGTSNEQFF.

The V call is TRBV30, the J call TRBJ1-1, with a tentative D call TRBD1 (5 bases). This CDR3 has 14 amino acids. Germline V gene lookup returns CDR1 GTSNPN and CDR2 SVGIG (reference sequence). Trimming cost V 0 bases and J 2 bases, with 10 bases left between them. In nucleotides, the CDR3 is TGTGCCTGGAGTGTAGAGGGACTTAACACTGAAGCTTTCTTT. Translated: CAWSVEGLNTEAFF.

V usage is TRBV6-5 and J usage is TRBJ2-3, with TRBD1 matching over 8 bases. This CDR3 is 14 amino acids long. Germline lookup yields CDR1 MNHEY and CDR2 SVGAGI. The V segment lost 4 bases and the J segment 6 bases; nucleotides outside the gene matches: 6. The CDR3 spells CASSLWQGADTQYF. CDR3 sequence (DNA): TGTGCCAGCAGTTTATGGCAGGGGGCGGATACGCAGTATTTT.